These T cell receptor beta chains were read from a single sample in a study of OX40 agonist ivuxolimab in advanced cancers. Profiling relied on immunoSEQ multiplex PCR, and the TCRdb table lists in-frame clones only, not all of them. Here the sample spans approximately 71,000 clones, 84% being singletons. Sequenced material: CD4+ or CD8+ T cells sorted from blood, taken in a trial of the OX40 agonist ivuxolimab. These receptor sequences come from an adult with an advanced solid tumor such as melanoma, head and neck, liver or kidney cancer. Each CDR3 is given with its conserved first and last residue.

TRBJ2-5 TRBV6-1 CASSEASVRWEETQYF
TRBJ1-1 TRBV7-3 CASSLLPGPNTEAFF
TRBJ2-1 TRBV7-7 CASSLDRWNEQFF
TRBJ2-5 TRBV6-5 CASSYLETQYF
TRBJ2-1 TRBV29-1 CSVSPSSYNEQFF
TRBJ1-2 TRBV5-4 CASSLSSGQGGGYTF
TRBJ1-3 TRBV28 CASSLFILEGNTIYF
TRBJ1-3 TRBV5-6 CASNRWGLPGNTIYF
TRBJ1-2 TRBV7-9 CASSLSGTGGAYGYTF
TRBJ2-3 TRBV6-1 CASTRDRGTDTQYF
TRBJ2-1 TRBV4-2 CASSQDSTPSGGLYNEQFF
TRBJ1-2 TRBV14 CASSFGLAGYGYTF
TRBJ2-2 TRBV5-1 CASRVGQGAAGELFF
TRBJ1-2 TRBV18 CASSPVGDYGYTF
TRBJ1-1 TRBV30 CAWSGLAMNTEAFF
TRBJ2-7 TRBV4-1 CASSPSEAGSSYEQYF
TRBJ2-1 TRBV4-1 CASSTNSGGGNEQFF
TRBJ2-5 TRBV28 CASRLGGIQETQYF
TRBJ2-1 TRBV6-6 CASSPMGREFNEQFF
TRBJ1-1 TRBV2 CASRRTGGQGGTEAFF
TRBJ1-6 TRBV27 CASSSRDRGRIGSSYNSPLHF
TRBJ2-5 TRBV7-9 CASSLVPSKETQYF
TRBJ2-1 TRBV7-9 CASSIRAGGTYNEQFF
TRBJ2-1 TRBV5-1 CASSLAGSYNEQFF
TRBJ1-4 TRBV4-2 CASSQGGRGASGEKLFF